Shown below are 29 T cell receptor beta chains from a single sample sequenced in a study of T-cell memory formation after mild COVID-19. Each CDR3 protein is one row after TCRdb ran MiXCR on the 5' RACE reads. The data show roughly 110,000 distinct CDR3 sequences, around 15% seen once. Material: PBMCs or a T cell subset sorted from them (not recorded which). The receptors shown here come from a man aged 18 to 35 who had mild COVID-19 (a few samples of this study predate the infection). Cell type and time point are not known.

This clonotype has more than one count but fewer than ten. V is TRBV2 and J is TRBJ2-2, with 9 nucleotides matching TRBD1. The CDR3 consists of 16 residues. After removal of 3 bases from V and 6 bases from J, the junction contained 8 bases not matched to a gene. Germline V gene lookup returns CDR1 SNHLY and CDR2 FYNNEI. The CDR3 protein is CASSDPGTGSPGELFF. Here the CDR3 DNA reads TGTGCCAGCAGTGACCCGGGGACAGGGTCCCCCGGGGAGCTGTTTTTT.

The chain employs TRBV6-5 and TRBJ2-5, with D possibly TRBD2 on 5 matching bases. CDR3 length: 14 amino acids. Germline V lookup: CDR1 MNHEY, CDR2 SVGAGI. Trimming removed 5 bases from V and 4 bases from J, with 14 bases in between. Here the CDR3 reads CASSNLRGLETQYF. The CDR3 DNA is TGTGCCAGCAGTAACCTCCGAGGACTAGAGACCCAGTACTTC.

This clonotype was counted between two and nine times. This CDR3 is CASSLAFTYEQYF. The CDR3 DNA reads TGTGCCAGCAGTTTAGCCTTTACCTACGAGCAGTACTTC. The rearrangement uses TRBV12-3 or TRBV12-4 and TRBJ2-7, with no clear D. The CDR3 extends over 13 amino acids. V lost 0 bases and J 2 bases, leaving 5 bases between the germline ends.

The V call is TRBV7-3, the J call TRBJ1-1; D possibly corresponds to TRBD1 (5 bases). Between the trimmed V and J ends, which lost 6 bases and 1 base, there was a span of 15 bases. Germline values: CDR1 SGHTA, CDR2 FQGTGA. This CDR3 comprises 15 residues. This CDR3 reads CASRPRHQGNTEAFF. CDR3 in DNA: TGTGCCAGCAGACCTCGTCACCAGGGGAACACTGAAGCTTTCTTT.

This clonotype has a handful of counts. V is TRBV7-9 and J is TRBJ2-1; D gene ambiguous. The CDR3 spans 12 residues. V lost 0 bases and J lost 15, with 12 bases in between. CDR1 is SEHNR and CDR2 is FQNEAQ in the germline V gene (reference sequence). CDR3 amino acids: CASSLALPFLFF. DNA for the CDR3: TGTGCCAGCAGCTTAGCTCTGCCGTTTCTGTTCTTC.

This chain uses TRBV30 with TRBJ2-1, with D uncertain. Germline V lookup: CDR1 GTSNPN, CDR2 SVGIG (reference sequence). Trimming took off 2 bases at V and 9 bases at J, with 11 bases between the two ends. This CDR3 contains 12 residues. CDR3 sequence: CAWSSLSGEQFF. CDR3 sequence (DNA): TGTGCCTGGAGTAGCCTGTCGGGTGAGCAGTTCTTC. Full variable domain (remainder filled in from reference TRBV30 and TRBJ2-1): SQTIHQWPATLVQPVGSPLSLECTVEGTSNPNLYWYRQAAGRGLQLLFYSVGIGQISSEVPQNLSASRPQDRQFILSSKKLLLSDSGFYLCAWSSLSGEQFFGPGTRLTVL.

The chain employs TRBV7-9 and TRBJ2-7; 7 positions agree with TRBD1. Germline-derived CDR1 and CDR2 are SEHNR and FQNEAQ (reference sequence). The CDR3 runs 14 residues. Losses at the gene ends were 5 bases for V and 2 bases for J; bases not matched to a gene: 6. DNA for the CDR3: TGTGCCAGCAGCGCTACAGGGGCCACCTACGAGCAGTACTTC. Translation: CASSATGATYEQYF.

The CDR3 region is CASSYPAGEAFF. The CDR3 DNA reads as TGTGCCAGCAGTTACCCCGCAGGGGAAGCTTTCTTT. The rearrangement uses TRBV6-2 or TRBV6-3 and TRBJ1-1; tentative D call: TRBD1 (5 bases). The CDR3 covers 12 residues. CDR1 is MNHEY and CDR2 is SVGEGT in the germline V gene. The germline V and J ends were trimmed by 2 bases and 8 bases, with 9 bases remaining between them.

The chain carries TRBV4-1 and TRBJ2-1; 10 bases fit TRBD2. Unmatched junction bases numbered 2, after V lost 3 bases and J lost 3 bases. The CDR3 runs 15 residues. Germline V gene sequence: CDR1 MGHRA, CDR2 YSYEKL. The CDR3 spells CASSHERGGYNEQFF. In DNA form, the CDR3 reads TGCGCCAGCAGCCACGAGCGGGGGGGCTACAATGAGCAGTTCTTC.

This clonotype showed up just a few times. The chain has TRBV10-3 and TRBJ1-1, with D possibly TRBD1 on 6 matching bases. This CDR3 comprises 13 residues. From germline, CDR1 is ENHRY and CDR2 SYGVKD. The V end was cut by 6 bases, the J end by 4 bases, with 12 bases between. CDR3 nucleotide sequence: TGTGCCATCAGGACAGGAGTCTCCACTGAAGCTTTCTTT. Translating gives CAIRTGVSTEAFF.

This clonotype was detected only a few times. The chain carries TRBV6-2 or TRBV6-3 and TRBJ1-5, with no clear D. Trimming removed 6 bases from V and 2 bases from J, with 14 bases in between. The germline V gene has CDR1 MNHEY and CDR2 SVGEGT. The CDR3 length is 15 residues. DNA of the CDR3: TGTGCCAGCAGGCGGCGGGGAATCGGCAATCAGCCCCAGCATTTT. Translation: CASRRRGIGNQPQHF.

The chain employs TRBV15 and TRBJ2-3; either TRBD1 or TRBD2 may fit D (5 bases each). CDR1 and CDR2 from the germline V gene are LNHNV and YYDKDF (reference sequence). Trimming shortened V by 5 bases and J by 10 bases, and 19 bases separated the two germline ends. This CDR3 is built from 14 residues. CDR3 sequence reads: CATSRRLERGSQYF. The CDR3 nucleotides read TGTGCCACCAGCCGCAGACTCGAGAGGGGTTCGCAGTATTTT.

The V call is TRBV28, the J call TRBJ1-2, with D unclear. The CDR3 is 15 amino acids. Germline assignment: CDR1 MDHEN and CDR2 SYDVKM. Trimming cost V 2 bases and J 4 bases, with 14 bases left between them. The CDR3 DNA is TGTGCCAGCAGTTTAGATGGAAACAGCCTCTATGGCTACACCTTC. Its protein product is CASSLDGNSLYGYTF.

J is TRBJ1-1 and V is TRBV6-6, with D tentatively TRBD1 (5 bases). The CDR3 loop spans 15 amino acids. CDR1 and CDR2 from the germline V gene are MNHNY and SVGAGI (reference sequence). The V end lost 5 bases, the J end lost 6 bases, and 19 bases lay between the germline ends. The DNA of the CDR3 is TGTGCCAGCAGTGTCATTCAGGGAGGGCGGGCTGAAGCTTTCTTT. Translated, it gives CASSVIQGGRAEAFF.

The chain recombines TRBV7-2 with TRBJ2-1; D is unclear. Per the germline V gene, CDR1 is SGHTA and CDR2 is FQGNSA. The CDR3 has 15 amino acids. V lost 6 bases and J 6 bases, leaving 18 bases between the germline ends. The CDR3 DNA is TGTGCCAGCAGACCGGCCCTAAGTGGAATCAATGAGCAGTTCTTC. Residues: CASRPALSGINEQFF.

This chain links TRBV7-9 with TRBJ1-1; TRBD1 agrees at 8 bases. CDR1 and CDR2 (germline): SEHNR, FQNEAQ (reference sequence). Germline trimming cut 2 bases from V and 0 bases from J; bases unmatched to any gene: 2. The CDR3 runs 15 residues. The CDR3 region has the DNA TGTGCCAGCAGCTTAACAGGGGGATTGAACACTGAAGCTTTCTTT. It codes for CASSLTGGLNTEAFF.

The sample holds a few counts of this clonotype. The V and J genes are TRBV28 and TRBJ2-1, with 8 bases fitting TRBD1. Germline lookup yields CDR1 MDHEN and CDR2 SYDVKM. The CDR3 has 16 amino acids. V shed 7 bases, J shed 6 bases, and the junction held 14 bases outside the gene matches. CDR3 loop: CASTLQGGRLLNEQFF. The CDR3 coding sequence is TGTGCCAGCACCTTACAGGGGGGCCGGCTTCTCAATGAGCAGTTCTTC.

CDR3 amino acids: CAPGVMGDNEQFF. CDR3 DNA sequence: TGTGCCCCAGGGGTGATGGGGGACAATGAGCAGTTCTTC. The chain carries TRBV5-4 and TRBJ2-1; possible D gene TRBD1, 6 bases. The CDR3 extends over 13 amino acids. V was pared by 10 bases and J by 5 bases, with 16 bases between. CDR1 is SGHNT, CDR2 YYREEE, per germline (reference sequence).

The V gene is TRBV7-2, the J gene TRBJ2-3, with D uncertain. Germline CDR1 is SGHTA and CDR2 is FQGNSA. The CDR3 has 14 residues. V was clipped by 5 bases and J by 6 bases, with 15 bases between them. Written as DNA, the CDR3 is TGTGCCAGCAGCCCAAGAAGGTCCGGTGATACGCAGTATTTT. This sequence encodes CASSPRRSGDTQYF.

This chain uses TRBV14 with TRBJ1-2; no clear D gene. The CDR3 is made up of 16 amino acids. The germline gives CDR1 SGHDN, CDR2 FVKESK. V lost 1 base, J lost 4 bases, and 16 bases lay in between. This CDR3 reads CASSQVAGPTGYGYTF. CDR3 in DNA: TGTGCCAGCAGCCAAGTGGCAGGCCCTACCGGCTATGGCTACACCTTC.

This clonotype was recorded many times. J is TRBJ2-1 and V is TRBV6-5, with D unresolved. This CDR3 is built from 11 residues. Trimming stripped 5 bases from V and 6 bases from J, with 5 bases between. Germline V gene data show CDR1 as MNHEY and CDR2 as SVGAGI. The chain's CDR3 is CASSKSNEQFF. The CDR3 DNA follows: TGTGCCAGCAGTAAGTCCAATGAGCAGTTCTTC.

J is TRBJ1-1 and V is TRBV7-9; possibly TRBD1 for D (5 bases). The germline V gene encodes CDR1 SEHNR and CDR2 FQNEAQ (reference sequence). The length of the CDR3 is 12 residues. V lost 5 bases and J 10 bases, leaving 14 bases between the germline ends. As DNA, the CDR3 is TGTGCCAGCAGCGCATCCGGGACCGGAGCTTTCTTT. Its protein is CASSASGTGAFF.

The chain combines TRBV7-3 with TRBJ2-3, with 7 bases that match TRBD2. Germline values: CDR1 SGHTA, CDR2 FQGTGA. With 5 bases clipped from V and 3 bases from J, the junction kept 14 bases outside the gene matches. This CDR3 has 17 residues. The CDR3 bases are TGTGCCAGCAGCCCTATTAGCGGGCTACGCGGAACAGATACGCAGTATTTT. Protein: CASSPISGLRGTDTQYF.

This clonotype has more than one count but fewer than ten. The CDR3 spells CATSRERAVSYEQYF. DNA for the CDR3: TGTGCCACCAGCAGAGAGAGGGCGGTCTCCTACGAGCAGTACTTC. The chain couples TRBV15 to TRBJ2-7; TRBD2 might be the D (5 bases). Trimming removed 0 bases from V and 0 bases from J, with 9 bases in between. CDR1 LNHNV and CDR2 YYDKDF come from the germline V gene (reference sequence). The length of the CDR3 is 15 residues.

The rearrangement joins TRBV10-3 to TRBJ2-7; TRBD1 matches at 9 bases. After removal of 10 bases from V and 2 bases from J, the junction contained 9 bases not matched to a gene. Germline CDR1 reads ENHRY; CDR2 reads SYGVKD. CDR3 length: 14 residues. CDR3 sequence: CATQGQGGTYEQYV. The CDR3 region has the DNA TGTGCCACCCAGGGACAGGGAGGGACCTACGAGCAGTACGTC.

This clonotype was seen a few times. The chain uses TRBV6-5 and TRBJ2-3, with 8 nucleotides matching TRBD1. This CDR3 comprises 13 residues. Germline V gene lookup returns CDR1 MNHEY and CDR2 SVGAGI. V was pared by 4 bases and J by 6 bases, with 3 bases of the junction left unmatched. DNA of the CDR3: TGTGCCAGCAGTTTCCAGGGGGCCGATACGCAGTATTTT. Encoded protein: CASSFQGADTQYF.

A few counts support this clonotype. The chain combines TRBV7-3 with TRBJ1-6; TRBD1 agrees at 7 bases. The germline V gene has CDR1 SGHTA and CDR2 FQGTGA. J gave up 10 bases and V 3 bases, and 9 bases lay outside the gene matches. This CDR3 contains 15 residues. The CDR3, as DNA: TGTGCCAGCAGCTTGATGGAAGGGGGCCGGTCACCCCTCCACTTT. Protein: CASSLMEGGRSPLHF.

This chain joins TRBV6-5 and TRBJ1-1, with D tentatively TRBD1 (6 bases). Trimming took 7 bases from V and 3 from J, leaving 18 bases between them. From germline, CDR1 is MNHEY and CDR2 SVGAGI. CDR3 length equals 15 residues. This CDR3 is CASTSGGALDTEAFF. The CDR3 coding sequence is TGTGCCAGCACCTCGGGGGGGGCCTTGGACACTGAAGCTTTCTTT.

This clonotype was recorded a few times. The DNA for the CDR3 is TGTGCCAGCAGTGACATCGGAGACAGTCACGAGCAGTACTTC. Amino acid sequence: CASSDIGDSHEQYF. The rearrangement joins TRBV6-4 to TRBJ2-7; a possible D gene is TRBD1 (5 bases). V lost 2 bases to trimming and J lost 5 bases, with 13 bases between them. CDR3 length equals 14 residues. Germline loops: CDR1 MRHNA, CDR2 SNTAGT.